Listed below are T cell receptor beta chains from one sample, sequenced in a study of graft-versus-host responses after intestinal transplantation. Method: immunoSEQ multiplex PCR; TCRdb's copy keeps in-frame clones and lacks some. The repertoire consists of over 10,000 clones, with around 84% occurring once and the leading ten covering about 8%. Material: PBMCs, obtained 306 days after intestinal transplant. The receptors here all came from a human patient who received an intestinal transplant, so some T cells may come from the graft donor. Both conserved end residues are part of each CDR3. Not all rows give a size; the values are once, few, many and, for expanded clones, a class.

CDR3 | J | V | size
CASSFTSGRSYEQYF | TRBJ2-7 | TRBV5-6 | -
CASSAQEGYTF | TRBJ1-2 | TRBV6-6 | few
CASSQIQGDTQYF | TRBJ2-3 | TRBV28 | -
CASRPPQANVLTF | TRBJ2-6 | TRBV6-6 | -
CSVGGLAGPYEQYF | TRBJ2-7 | TRBV29-1 | -
CASSGTDYGYTF | TRBJ1-2 | TRBV28 | -
CASSEQAHYGYTF | TRBJ1-2 | TRBV6-1 | -
CATSRVLAVPSSYEQYF | TRBJ2-7 | TRBV15 | -
CASSYSGGLGNQPQHF | TRBJ1-5 | TRBV6-6 | -
CASSPGGNYEQYF | - | TRBV21-1 | -
CASSYRPGTGDHEQYF | TRBJ2-7 | TRBV6-5 | -
CASSRSGWGASETDTQYF | TRBJ2-3 | TRBV4-2 | once
CASSLLAGGRTDTQYF | TRBJ2-3 | TRBV11-2 | -
CASSLQGIGNQPQHF | TRBJ1-5 | TRBV6-6 | -
CASSLAGRGIEAFF | TRBJ1-1 | TRBV5-5 | once
CASSEDRTSNEQFF | TRBJ2-1 | TRBV18 | -
CASSFSGRTDTQYF | TRBJ2-3 | TRBV5-1 | -
CAISEIHYEQYF | TRBJ2-7 | TRBV10-3 | -
CASSQDQRGGEQFF | TRBJ2-1 | TRBV4-2 | -
CASSLREAAGREKLFF | TRBJ1-4 | TRBV5-1 | -
CASKSRADYGYTF | TRBJ1-2 | TRBV28 | -
CASSLAGGGTYNEQFF | TRBJ2-1 | TRBV7-7 | -
CASSYRSSTDTQYF | TRBJ2-3 | TRBV6-5 | -
CASSPQETQYF | TRBJ2-5 | TRBV27 | -
CASSSLGQGAFYGYTF | TRBJ1-2 | TRBV28 | -
CASSQDRDYEQYF | TRBJ2-7 | TRBV11-2 | -
CASSKQRGLRGHQPQHF | TRBJ1-5 | TRBV21-1 | few
CASSQGRGTEAFF | TRBJ1-1 | TRBV6-4 | -
CASSVANTNSGANVLTF | TRBJ2-6 | TRBV9 | -
CASSPGRGPNIGSYNEQFF | TRBJ2-1 | TRBV10-1 | -
CASSPSGDFYNEQFF | TRBJ2-1 | TRBV7-2 | -
CASGDRGKLAEQYF | TRBJ2-7 | TRBV2 | -
CASSYPDRSHTEAFF | TRBJ1-1 | TRBV6-6 | -
CAISRPAGGPGELFF | TRBJ2-2 | TRBV10-3 | -
CASSLMDRQMNYGYTF | TRBJ1-2 | TRBV7-9 | -
CASSNEGTSGIQETQYF | TRBJ2-5 | TRBV21-1 | -
CASSFPREIHNEQFF | TRBJ2-1 | TRBV28 | -
CASSLERASYNEQFF | TRBJ2-1 | TRBV5-1 | -
CASSYSTGVEFGYTF | TRBJ1-2 | TRBV6-5 | -
CASSQDGGLPLEQYF | TRBJ2-7 | TRBV4-3 | -
CASSLLPYSPYEQYF | TRBJ2-7 | TRBV27 | -
CASSPRDKSSYNEQFF | TRBJ2-1 | TRBV7-8 | -
CASCEGQFNNQPQHF | TRBJ1-5 | TRBV7-2 | -
CASSLSSGRAGDTQYF | TRBJ2-3 | TRBV28 | once
CASSPRSAEKLFF | TRBJ1-4 | TRBV9 | -
CASSLLQPAYEQYF | TRBJ2-7 | TRBV28 | -
CASSQDRIYGYTF | TRBJ1-2 | TRBV4-1 | few
CASSSPQVHSPLHF | TRBJ1-6 | TRBV7-2 | -
CASSHQSGFLGTQYF | TRBJ2-5 | TRBV11-2 | -
CASSQDNEKLFF | TRBJ1-4 | TRBV4-1 | -
CASSDGGTSGTESSYNEQFF | TRBJ2-1 | TRBV6-4 | -
CASSLARGSYEQYF | TRBJ2-7 | TRBV7-8 | -
CASSPGGVGYEQYF | TRBJ2-7 | TRBV7-6 | -
CASSFWRGRGETQYF | TRBJ2-5 | TRBV5-1 | -